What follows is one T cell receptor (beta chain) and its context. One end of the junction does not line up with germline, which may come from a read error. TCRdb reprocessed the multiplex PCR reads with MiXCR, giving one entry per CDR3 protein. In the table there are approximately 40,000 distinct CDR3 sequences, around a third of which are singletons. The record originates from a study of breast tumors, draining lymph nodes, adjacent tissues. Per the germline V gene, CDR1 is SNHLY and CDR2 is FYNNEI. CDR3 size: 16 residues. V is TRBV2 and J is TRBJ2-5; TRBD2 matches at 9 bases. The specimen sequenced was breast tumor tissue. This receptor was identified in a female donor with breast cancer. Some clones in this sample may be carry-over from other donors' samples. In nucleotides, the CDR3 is TGTGCCAGCAGCGAAGGGGCGGGAGGGCCCCAAGAGACCCAGTACTTC. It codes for CASSEGAGGPQETQYF.